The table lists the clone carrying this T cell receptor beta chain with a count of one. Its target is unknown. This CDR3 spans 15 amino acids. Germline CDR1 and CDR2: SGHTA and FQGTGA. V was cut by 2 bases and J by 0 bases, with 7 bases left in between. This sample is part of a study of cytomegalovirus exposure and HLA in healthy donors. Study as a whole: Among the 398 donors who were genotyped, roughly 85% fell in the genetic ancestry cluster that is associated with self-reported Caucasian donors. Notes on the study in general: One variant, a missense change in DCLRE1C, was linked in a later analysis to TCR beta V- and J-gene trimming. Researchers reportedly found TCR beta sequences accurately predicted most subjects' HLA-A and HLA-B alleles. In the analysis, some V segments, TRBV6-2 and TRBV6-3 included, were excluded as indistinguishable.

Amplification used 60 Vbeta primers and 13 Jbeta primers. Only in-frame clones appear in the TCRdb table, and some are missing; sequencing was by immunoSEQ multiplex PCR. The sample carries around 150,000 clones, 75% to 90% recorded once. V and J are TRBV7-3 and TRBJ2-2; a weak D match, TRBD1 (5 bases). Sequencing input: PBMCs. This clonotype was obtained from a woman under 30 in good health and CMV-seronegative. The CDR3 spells CASSLQTANTGELFF. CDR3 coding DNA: TGTGCCAGCAGCTTACAGACAGCGAACACCGGGGAGCTGTTTTTT. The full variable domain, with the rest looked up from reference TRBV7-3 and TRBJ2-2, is GAGVSQTPSNKVTEKGKYVELRCDPISGHTALYWYRQSLGQGPEFLIYFQGTGAADDSGLPNDRFFAVRPEGSVSTLKIQRTERGDSAVYLCASSLQTANTGELFFGEGSRLTVL.